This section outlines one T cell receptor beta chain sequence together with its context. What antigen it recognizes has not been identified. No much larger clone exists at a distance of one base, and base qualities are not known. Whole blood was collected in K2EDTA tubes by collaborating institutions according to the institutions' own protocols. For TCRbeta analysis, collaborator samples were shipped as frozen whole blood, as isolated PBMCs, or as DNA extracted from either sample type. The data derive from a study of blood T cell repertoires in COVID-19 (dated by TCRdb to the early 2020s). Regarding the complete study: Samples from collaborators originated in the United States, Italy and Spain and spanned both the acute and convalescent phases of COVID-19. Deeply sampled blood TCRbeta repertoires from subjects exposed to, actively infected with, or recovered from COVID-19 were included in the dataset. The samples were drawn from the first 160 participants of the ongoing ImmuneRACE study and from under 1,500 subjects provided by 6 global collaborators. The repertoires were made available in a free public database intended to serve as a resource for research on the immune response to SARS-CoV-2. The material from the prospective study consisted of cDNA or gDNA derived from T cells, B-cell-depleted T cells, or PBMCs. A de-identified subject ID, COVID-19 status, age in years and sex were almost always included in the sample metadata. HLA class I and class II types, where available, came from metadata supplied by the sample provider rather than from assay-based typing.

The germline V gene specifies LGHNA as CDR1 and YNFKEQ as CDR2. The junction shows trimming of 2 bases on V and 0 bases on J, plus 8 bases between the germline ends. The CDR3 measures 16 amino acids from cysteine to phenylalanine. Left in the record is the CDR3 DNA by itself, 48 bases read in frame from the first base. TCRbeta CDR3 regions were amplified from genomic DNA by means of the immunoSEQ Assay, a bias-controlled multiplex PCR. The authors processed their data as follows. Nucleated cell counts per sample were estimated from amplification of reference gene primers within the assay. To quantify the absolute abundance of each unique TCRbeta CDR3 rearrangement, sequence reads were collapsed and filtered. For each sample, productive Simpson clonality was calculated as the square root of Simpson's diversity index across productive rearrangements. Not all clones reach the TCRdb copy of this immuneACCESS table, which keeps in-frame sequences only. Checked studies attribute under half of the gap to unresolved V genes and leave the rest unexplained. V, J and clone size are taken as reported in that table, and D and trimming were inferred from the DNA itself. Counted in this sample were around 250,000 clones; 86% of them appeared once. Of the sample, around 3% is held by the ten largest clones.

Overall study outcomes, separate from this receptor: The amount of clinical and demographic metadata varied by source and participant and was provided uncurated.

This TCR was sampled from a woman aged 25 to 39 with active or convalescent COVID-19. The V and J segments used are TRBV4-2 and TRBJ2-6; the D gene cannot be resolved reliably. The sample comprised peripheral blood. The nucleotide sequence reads TGTGCCAGCAGCCAAAACCCCGGCTCTGGGGCCAACGTCCTGACTTTC. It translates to CASSQNPGSGANVLTF.